One and the same sample provided the 31 T cell receptor beta chains below, sequenced in a study of blood T cell repertoires in COVID-19. The method was immunoSEQ multiplex PCR; TCRdb's version includes in-frame clones alone and lacks a portion of them. The sample has 150,000 to 200,000 clones, about 81% seen once. What was sequenced was peripheral blood. The source of these receptors is an elderly woman with acute or convalescent COVID-19.

The chain links TRBV5-4 to TRBJ2-3; 12 bases match TRBD2. Trimming removed 2 bases from V and 3 bases from J; junction bases left unmatched: 7. The CDR3 contains 17 residues. CDR1 is SGHNT and CDR2 is YYREEE in the germline V gene (reference sequence). CDR3 DNA: TGTGCCAGCAGCTTACCTAGCGGGGGGGTTTCTACAGATACGCAGTATTTT. It translates to CASSLPSGGVSTDTQYF.

The rearrangement uses TRBV10-3 and TRBJ1-1, with D maybe TRBD1 (5 bases). Trimming pared 4 bases from V and 5 bases from J, leaving 11 bases between. CDR1 and CDR2 (germline): ENHRY, SYGVKD. CDR3 length: 13 amino acids. This CDR3 is CAISAPPGTEAFF. The CDR3 DNA sequence: TGTGCCATCAGTGCACCGCCAGGGACTGAAGCTTTCTTT.

The chain uses TRBV14 and TRBJ2-5; a possible D gene is TRBD2 (6 bases). Germline V gives CDR1 SGHDN, CDR2 FVKESK. With 0 bases removed from V and 5 bases from J, the gap between germline ends came to 13 bases. This CDR3 contains 15 residues. This CDR3 reads CASSQDSGTGETQYF. The CDR3 nucleotides read TGTGCCAGCAGCCAAGACTCCGGGACTGGCGAGACCCAGTACTTC.

The genes are TRBV7-2 and TRBJ2-7; 14 nucleotides align to TRBD2. The CDR3 sequence is 16 residues long. Trimming took 2 bases from V and 3 from J; bases not matched to a gene: 3. Per the germline V gene, CDR1 is SGHTA and CDR2 is FQGNSA. In DNA form, the CDR3 reads TGTGCCAGCAGCTTACACGGGACTAGCGGGAGCTACGAGCAGTACTTC. Protein product: CASSLHGTSGSYEQYF.

The chain uses TRBV28 and TRBJ1-3; tentative D call: TRBD1 (5 bases). Germline CDR1 reads MDHEN; CDR2 reads SYDVKM. CDR3 length: 15 residues. V lost 4 bases to trimming and J lost 1 base, with 11 bases between them. CDR3 amino acids: CASSSQGPSGNTIYF. As DNA, the CDR3 is TGTGCCAGCAGTTCCCAGGGTCCTTCTGGAAACACCATATATTTT.

On this clone: One end of the junction fails to match germline, which may point to a read error. Other DNA sequences in the sample encode the same CDR3. J is TRBJ2-7 and V is TRBV5-1; 14 bases align to TRBD2. Germline-derived CDR1 and CDR2 are SGHRS and YFSETQ. This CDR3 comprises 16 residues. The CDR3 DNA is TGTGCCAGCAGCTCGGGACTAGCGGGAGTATCTGACGAGCAGTACTTC. Protein: CASSSGLAGVSDEQYF.

The chain employs TRBV7-2 and TRBJ2-1; 10 nucleotides align to TRBD2. The CDR3 length is 14 residues. With V trimmed by 5 bases and J by 7 bases, 5 bases remained unmatched. CDR1 is SGHTA, CDR2 FQGNSA, per germline. The CDR3 loop is CASSQAGGPNEQFF. Here the CDR3 DNA reads TGTGCCAGCAGCCAAGCGGGAGGGCCTAATGAGCAGTTCTTC. The entire variable domain, with the rest obtained from reference TRBV7-2 and TRBJ2-1, is as follows: GAGVSQSPSNKVTEKGKDVELRCDPISGHTALYWYRQSLGQGLEFLIYFQGNSAPDKSGLPSDRFSAERTGGSVSTLTIQRTQQEDSAVYLCASSQAGGPNEQFFGPGTRLTVL.

J is TRBJ1-5 and V is TRBV6-1; perhaps TRBD1 as D (5 bases). The V gene lost 2 bases and the J gene lost 3 bases, with 8 bases spanning the gap. The CDR3 has 14 residues. The germline gives CDR1 MNHNS, CDR2 SASEGT. This CDR3 reads CASSEQGSNQPQHF. CDR3 DNA sequence: TGTGCCAGCAGTGAACAGGGTTCCAATCAGCCCCAGCATTTT.

The J gene is TRBJ2-7, the V gene TRBV7-3; 9 positions match TRBD1. The CDR3 covers 19 residues. The germline V gene has CDR1 SGHTA and CDR2 FQGTGA. V lost 2 bases and J lost 4; bases outside the gene matches: 18. The CDR3 region is CASSLSRPHAGTGWYEQYF. CDR3 sequence (DNA): TGTGCCAGCAGCTTATCTCGGCCGCACGCTGGGACAGGGTGGTACGAGCAGTACTTC.

The chain joins TRBV7-2 to TRBJ1-5, with TRBD1 matching 7 bases. This CDR3 is built from 16 residues. The trim removed 4 bases at V and 0 bases at J, leaving 6 bases unmatched. CDR1 SGHTA and CDR2 FQGNSA come from the germline V gene. The CDR3 loop reads CASSSTGSVSNQPQHF. The CDR3 DNA is TGTGCCAGCAGCTCGACAGGGAGCGTTAGCAATCAGCCCCAGCATTTT. The full variable domain, completed using reference TRBV7-2 and TRBJ1-5, is GAGVSQSPSNKVTEKGKDVELRCDPISGHTALYWYRQSLGQGLEFLIYFQGNSAPDKSGLPSDRFSAERTGGSVSTLTIQRTQQEDSAVYLCASSSTGSVSNQPQHFGDGTRLSIL.

This chain links TRBV15 with TRBJ1-5; D may be TRBD1 (5 bases). The CDR3 is made up of 14 amino acids. Germline V gene sequence: CDR1 LNHNV, CDR2 YYDKDF (reference sequence). V lost 1 base to trimming and J lost 7 bases, with 11 bases between them. The CDR3 region has the DNA TGTGCCACCAGCAGAGGATCGGGGGGGCAGCCCCAGCATTTT. It codes for CATSRGSGGQPQHF.

The chain recombines TRBV18 with TRBJ1-1; a possible D gene is TRBD1 (6 bases). The germline V gene encodes CDR1 KGHSH and CDR2 LQKENI. V lost 6 bases, J lost 7 bases, and 24 bases lay in between. The CDR3 totals 16 residues. The CDR3 coding sequence is TGTGCCAGCTCCCCCTCTGTCCTGACGGGGGGCAGTGAAGCTTTCTTT. Translating gives CASSPSVLTGGSEAFF.

The rearrangement joins TRBV5-4 to TRBJ1-2; the match to TRBD1 covers 9 bases. This CDR3 is 14 amino acids long. Germline V gives CDR1 SGHNT, CDR2 YYREEE (reference sequence). Unmatched junction bases numbered 2, after V lost 5 bases and J lost 0 bases. Here the CDR3 reads CASRRDRANYGYTF. CDR3 DNA: TGTGCCAGCAGACGGGACAGGGCTAACTATGGCTACACCTTC.

The V and J genes are TRBV2 and TRBJ2-3, with TRBD2 matching 13 bases. V lost 5 bases and J lost 5; bases outside the gene matches: 10. Germline V CDR1 and CDR2: SNHLY, FYNNEI. The CDR3 has 17 residues. The CDR3 DNA follows: TGTGCCAGCAGTACGGCGACTAGCGGGAGGACTAAAGATACGCAGTATTTT. It encodes CASSTATSGRTKDTQYF.

V gene TRBV2 combines with J gene TRBJ2-3; the match to TRBD2 covers 9 bases. J gave up 5 bases and V 4 bases, and 16 bases lay outside the gene matches. The CDR3 contains 18 residues. The germline gives CDR1 SNHLY, CDR2 FYNNEI. This CDR3 reads CASSGLRGGRAGKDTQYF. Written as DNA, the CDR3 is TGTGCCAGCAGTGGTTTGCGCGGCGGGAGGGCCGGGAAAGATACGCAGTATTTT.

The chain recombines TRBV2 with TRBJ2-5, with D maybe TRBD1 (6 bases). V lost 6 bases, J lost 5 bases, and 13 bases lay in between. CDR3 length equals 13 residues. Germline CDR1 reads SNHLY; CDR2 reads FYNNEI. CDR3 nucleotide sequence: TGTGCCAGCAGCGGACAGCCGGGGGAGACCCAGTACTTC. Translation gives CASSGQPGETQYF.

The chain is built from TRBV5-6 and TRBJ1-5, with TRBD1 matching over 12 bases. The CDR3 is 17 residues long. V trimming: 3 bases; J trimming: 5 bases; junction bases outside the gene matches: 9. Germline V CDR1 and CDR2: SGHDT, YYEEEE. CDR3 protein: CASSSSGQGAQDQPQHF. The CDR3 DNA follows: TGTGCCAGCAGCTCCTCGGGACAGGGGGCTCAGGATCAGCCCCAGCATTTT.

The V gene is TRBV4-3, the J gene TRBJ1-2; no reliable D call. V was trimmed by 0 bases and J by 4 bases, leaving 9 bases between them. This CDR3 is built from 14 residues. Looked up from germline, CDR1 is LGHNA and CDR2 is YSLEER. CDR3 sequence reads: CASSQEKQIYGYTF. The DNA for the CDR3 is TGCGCCAGCAGCCAAGAAAAACAGATCTATGGCTACACCTTC.

The chain has TRBV7-2 and TRBJ1-1; possible D gene TRBD1, 6 bases. V was shortened by 6 bases and J by 5 bases, with 16 bases between the two germline ends. The CDR3 extends over 14 amino acids. Per germline, CDR1 SGHTA and CDR2 FQGNSA. CDR3 loop: CASRKGVGVTEAFF. The CDR3 DNA reads as TGTGCCAGCAGGAAGGGGGTTGGGGTTACTGAAGCTTTCTTT. The whole variable domain, remainder taken from reference TRBV7-2 and TRBJ1-1, is GAGVSQSPSNKVTEKGKDVELRCDPISGHTALYWYRQSLGQGLEFLIYFQGNSAPDKSGLPSDRFSAERTGGSVSTLTIQRTQQEDSAVYLCASRKGVGVTEAFFGQGTRLTVV.

The chain combines TRBV11-2 with TRBJ2-7, with D unclear. The CDR3 is 13 amino acids. V dropped 3 bases and J dropped 6 bases, with 12 bases sitting between them. Germline assignment: CDR1 SGHAT and CDR2 FQNNGV. CDR3 DNA sequence: TGTGCCAGCAGCTTCGAATCCAGAGGCGAGCAGTACTTC. This codes for CASSFESRGEQYF.

The chain carries TRBV6-4 and TRBJ2-5; 7 nucleotides match TRBD2. The CDR3 contains 15 residues. V dropped 3 bases and J dropped 2; count of bases not matched to a gene: 6. CDR1 and CDR2 from the germline V gene are MRHNA and SNTAGT. CDR3 in DNA: TGTGCCAGCAGTGAATCGCGGGGGAGTCAAGAGACCCAGTACTTC. This gives the protein CASSESRGSQETQYF.

The genes are TRBV3-1 (or the pseudogene TRBV3-2) and TRBJ2-3; 8 bases align to TRBD1. The CDR3 totals 16 residues. Germline CDR1 is LGHDT and CDR2 is YNNKEL (reference sequence). The V gene end was trimmed by 4 bases and the J gene end by 1 base; junction bases not matched to a gene: 7. As DNA, the CDR3 is TGTGCCAGCAGCCTCCGGGGACAGGAGCGCACAGATACGCAGTATTTT. Residues: CASSLRGQERTDTQYF.

The chain links TRBV7-2 to TRBJ1-5, with 8 bases lining up with TRBD1. This CDR3 contains 15 residues. Germline V CDR1 and CDR2: SGHTA, FQGNSA. V lost 2 bases, J lost 6 bases, and 6 bases stayed unmatched. CDR3 sequence: CASSLSRQGFQPQHF. CDR3 bases: TGTGCCAGCAGCTTATCCAGACAGGGGTTTCAGCCCCAGCATTTT.

The chain recombines TRBV6-6 with TRBJ2-7; a weak D match, TRBD1 (6 bases). The V gene's germline CDR1 is MNHNY and CDR2 SVGAGI (reference sequence). The V gene lost 2 bases and the J gene lost 3 bases, with 17 bases spanning the gap. The CDR3 loop spans 16 amino acids. The CDR3 here is CASSYDPTTGGYEQYF. The CDR3 DNA reads TGTGCCAGCAGTTACGACCCCACGACAGGAGGCTACGAGCAGTACTTC.

The chain employs TRBV6-2 or TRBV6-3 and TRBJ2-5, with 8 positions matching TRBD2. The CDR3 loop spans 17 amino acids. V lost 0 bases, J lost 2 bases, and 8 bases stayed unmatched. Germline assignment: CDR1 MNHEY and CDR2 SVGEGT. The CDR3 nucleotides are TGTGCCAGCAGTTACTCCGTCCCAGCGGGGGATCAAGAGACCCAGTACTTC. Amino acid sequence: CASSYSVPAGDQETQYF.

This rearrangement joins TRBV19 to TRBJ1-2; D remains unclear. V shed 10 bases and J shed 7 bases, with 13 bases lying between them. The CDR3 runs 11 residues. The germline CDR1 and CDR2 sequences are LNHDA and SQIVND (reference sequence). The CDR3 reads CATREVGGYTF. The CDR3 nucleotides read TGTGCCACCCGGGAGGTGGGTGGCTACACCTTC.

The genes are TRBV6-5 and TRBJ1-6, with D uncertain. The CDR3 totals 13 residues. Germline CDR1 and CDR2: MNHEY and SVGAGI. Trimming shortened V by 0 bases and J by 9 bases, and 6 bases separated the two germline ends. The CDR3, as DNA: TGTGCCAGCAGTTACTCGTTCGGTTCACCCCTCCACTTT. Translating it yields CASSYSFGSPLHF.

The rearrangement links TRBV7-2 to TRBJ2-2; 9 nucleotides align to TRBD1. Unmatched junction bases numbered 4, after V lost 5 bases and J lost 3 bases. Germline lookup yields CDR1 SGHTA and CDR2 FQGNSA. The CDR3 extends over 15 amino acids. The CDR3 DNA reads TGTGCCAGCAGCACACAGGGGGCGGACACCGGGGAGCTGTTTTTT. Amino acids: CASSTQGADTGELFF.

The V gene is TRBV4-1, the J gene TRBJ2-1, with D maybe TRBD2 (5 bases). CDR1 and CDR2 (germline): MGHRA, YSYEKL. The CDR3 is 18 amino acids. V lost 4 bases to trimming and J lost 0 bases, with 19 bases between them. The DNA for the CDR3 is TGCGCCAGCAGCCTCACCCCCCCAGCGGCCAGCTCCTACAATGAGCAGTTCTTC. This encodes CASSLTPPAASSYNEQFF.

This clone has only one observation. This chain joins TRBV10-1 and TRBJ2-1; perhaps TRBD1 as D (5 bases). The CDR3 is made up of 14 amino acids. The V end was cut by 3 bases, the J end by 4 bases, with 10 bases between. CDR1 is WNHNN, CDR2 SYGVQD, per germline (reference sequence). The CDR3 nucleotides read TGCGCCAGCAGTGACTCTGACAGTTACAATGAGCAGTTCTTC. This translates into CASSDSDSYNEQFF.

This clone occurred once. This chain uses TRBV21-1 with TRBJ2-1; TRBD1 is the table's D call and was not checked against the DNA. TRBV21-1 is described as a pseudogene. This CDR3 spans 17 amino acids. The CDR3 nucleotides are TGTGCCAGCAGGACGGGATATTCGACAGGGCGCTACAATGAGCAGTTCTTC. This translates into CASRTGYSTGRYNEQFF.